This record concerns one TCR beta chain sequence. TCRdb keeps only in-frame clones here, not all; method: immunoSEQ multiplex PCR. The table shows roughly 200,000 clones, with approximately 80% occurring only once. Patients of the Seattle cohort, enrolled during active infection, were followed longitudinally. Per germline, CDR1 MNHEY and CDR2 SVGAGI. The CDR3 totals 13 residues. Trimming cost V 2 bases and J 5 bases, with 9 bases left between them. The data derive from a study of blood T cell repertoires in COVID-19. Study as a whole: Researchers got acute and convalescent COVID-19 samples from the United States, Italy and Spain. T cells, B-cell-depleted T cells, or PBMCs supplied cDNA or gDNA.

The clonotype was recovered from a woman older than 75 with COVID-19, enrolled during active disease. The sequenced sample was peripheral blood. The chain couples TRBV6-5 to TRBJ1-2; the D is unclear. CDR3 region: CASSYDGQYGYTF. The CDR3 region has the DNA TGTGCCAGCAGTTACGATGGGCAGTATGGCTACACCTTC.